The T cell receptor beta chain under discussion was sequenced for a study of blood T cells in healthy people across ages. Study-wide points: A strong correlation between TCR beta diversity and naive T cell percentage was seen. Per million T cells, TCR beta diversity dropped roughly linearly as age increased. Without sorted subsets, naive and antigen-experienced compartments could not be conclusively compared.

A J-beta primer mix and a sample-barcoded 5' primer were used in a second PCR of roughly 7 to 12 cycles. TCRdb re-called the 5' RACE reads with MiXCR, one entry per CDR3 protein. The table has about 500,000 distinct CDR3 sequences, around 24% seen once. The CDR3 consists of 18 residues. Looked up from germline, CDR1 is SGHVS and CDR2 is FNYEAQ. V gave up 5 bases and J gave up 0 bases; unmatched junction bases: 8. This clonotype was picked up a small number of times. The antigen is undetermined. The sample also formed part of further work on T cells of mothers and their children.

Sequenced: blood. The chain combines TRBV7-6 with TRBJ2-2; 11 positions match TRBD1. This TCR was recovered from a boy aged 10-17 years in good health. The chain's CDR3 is CASSPRDRGSANTGELFF. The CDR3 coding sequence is TGTGCCAGCAGCCCGCGGGACAGGGGGTCCGCGAACACCGGGGAGCTGTTTTTT.